This TCR beta chain comes out of a study of T-cell memory formation after mild COVID-19. TCRdb reanalysed the 5' RACE reads using MiXCR and keeps one entry per CDR3 protein. In the table there are approximately 340,000 distinct CDR3 sequences, over 10% of which are singletons. Comment on this clonotype: Its antigen remains unknown.

This CDR3 is 15 amino acids long. The germline CDR1 and CDR2 sequences are SGHTA and FQGNSA. Deletions cut 0 bases from V and 3 bases from J, with 12 bases between. Study findings and constraints: Chiefly within CM and EM were the contracting CD4+ clones; CD8+ ones were within EMRA.

This chain links TRBV7-2 with TRBJ2-7; no reliable D call. The source material was PBMCs or a T cell subset sorted from them (not recorded which). This receptor was taken from a man aged 18-30 years who had mild COVID-19 (a few samples of this study predate the infection). Cell type and time point are not known. CDR3 amino acids: CASSLAANSLYEQYV. For the CDR3, the DNA is TGTGCCAGCAGCTTAGCAGCGAACTCGCTCTACGAGCAGTACGTC.